This note documents a single T cell receptor (beta chain) sequence. This record belongs to a study of T-cell reconstitution after alpha-beta-depleted transplantation in children. Germline V gene data show CDR1 as GTSNPN and CDR2 as SVGIG (reference sequence). Trimming took 2 bases from V and 6 from J; bases not matched to a gene: 2. The CDR3 extends over 14 amino acids. Molecular barcoding with unique molecular identifiers was used for the TCRbeta library. TCRdb processed the PCR reads anew with MiXCR; each CDR3 protein has one entry. The data contain about 420,000 distinct CDR3 sequences, 15% to 20% of them seen just once; the ten biggest clones take up 25% to 35%.

The V call is TRBV30, the J call TRBJ2-1; TRBD2 matches 12 bases. The receptor comes from a boy under two years old who had a stem cell transplant for Wiskott-Aldrich syndrome, so the T cells may come from the graft donor. Sequencing was performed on PBMCs, mostly from graft donor cells, taken 360 days after TCRalphabeta/CD19-depleted stem cell transplant. The CDR3 loop reads CAWSLAGGLNEQFF. The DNA of the CDR3 is TGTGCCTGGAGTCTAGCGGGAGGGCTCAATGAGCAGTTCTTC.